Below are 6 T cell receptor beta chains sequenced from a single sample in a study of PD-1 blockade in classical Hodgkin lymphoma. Data came from immunoSEQ multiplex PCR; TCRdb stores just in-frame clones and leaves some out. Found here are 29,000 or so clones, roughly 70% of them singletons; the top ten hold over 2.5%. Every patient had relapsed following autologous stem cell transplantation, and cohorts differed in brentuximab vedotin exposure. Sample: peripheral blood mononuclear cells (PBMCs), taken before the second cycle of nivolumab. The receptors derive from a human donor with classical Hodgkin lymphoma.

J is TRBJ2-2 and V is TRBV9; no clear D gene. The V and J ends lost 0 bases and 1 base respectively, with 4 bases between them. In germline, CDR1 is SGDLS, CDR2 YYNGEE. This CDR3 is 14 amino acids long. CDR3 sequence: CASSVGGNTGELFF. The CDR3 DNA sequence: TGTGCCAGCAGCGTAGGGGGGAACACCGGGGAGCTGTTTTTT.

On this clone: A clone one base away is much larger, so this may be a read error. Other nucleotide sequences from this sample produce the same CDR3. The gene calls are TRBV7-6 and TRBJ1-1, with D perhaps TRBD1 (5 bases). This CDR3 comprises 15 residues. From germline, CDR1 is SGHVS and CDR2 FNYEAQ. The CDR3 spells CASSLARGVYTEAFF. In nucleotides, the CDR3 is TGTGCCAGTAGCTTAGCGCGGGGGGTTTACACTGAAGCTTTCTTT.

V gene TRBV5-1 combines with J gene TRBJ1-1, with no clear D. Germline V gene data show CDR1 as SGHRS and CDR2 as YFSETQ. Trimming took 3 bases from V and 1 from J, leaving 7 bases between them. This CDR3 contains 13 residues. CDR3 sequence reads: CASSSAKNTEAFF. The CDR3 coding sequence is TGCGCCAGCAGCTCAGCAAAGAACACTGAAGCTTTCTTT.

V gene TRBV27 combines with J gene TRBJ1-5; 8 bases are shared with TRBD1. Germline lookup yields CDR1 MNHEY and CDR2 SMNVEV (reference sequence). With 5 bases clipped from V and 5 bases from J, the junction kept 2 bases outside the gene matches. This CDR3 is built from 13 residues. Written as DNA, the CDR3 is TGTGCCAGCAGTCAGGGGGCCTATCAGCCCCAGCATTTT. This encodes CASSQGAYQPQHF.

The V and J genes are TRBV28 and TRBJ2-1; TRBD2 matches at 12 bases. Per germline, CDR1 MDHEN and CDR2 SYDVKM. The length of the CDR3 is 18 residues. Losses at the gene ends were 2 bases for V and 0 bases for J; bases not matched to a gene: 5. CDR3 residues: CASSLGTSGWSSYNEQFF. Here the CDR3 DNA reads TGTGCCAGCAGTTTAGGGACTAGCGGGTGGAGCTCCTACAATGAGCAGTTCTTC.

The chain's CDR3 is CASSYFGSLPSDTQYF. The CDR3 DNA reads TGTGCCAGCAGTTACTTCGGTTCCCTACCCTCAGATACGCAGTATTTT. The chain couples TRBV6-5 to TRBJ2-3; D gene ambiguous. Germline V lookup: CDR1 MNHEY, CDR2 SVGAGI. The CDR3 totals 16 residues. V lost 1 base to trimming and J lost 4 bases, with 15 bases between them.